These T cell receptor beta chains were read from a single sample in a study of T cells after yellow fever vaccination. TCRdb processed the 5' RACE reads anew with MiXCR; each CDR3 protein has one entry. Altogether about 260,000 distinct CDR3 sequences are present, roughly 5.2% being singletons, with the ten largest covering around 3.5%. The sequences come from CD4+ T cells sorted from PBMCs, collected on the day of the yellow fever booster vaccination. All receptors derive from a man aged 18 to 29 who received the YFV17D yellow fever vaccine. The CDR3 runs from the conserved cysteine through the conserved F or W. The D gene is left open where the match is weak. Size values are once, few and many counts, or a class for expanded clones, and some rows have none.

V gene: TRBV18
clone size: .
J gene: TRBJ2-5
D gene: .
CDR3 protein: CASSRRDGQETQYF
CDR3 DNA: TGTGCCAGCTCACGCCGGGACGGACAAGAGACCCAGTACTTC

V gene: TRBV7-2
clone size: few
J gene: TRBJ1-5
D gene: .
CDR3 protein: CASSLASGVRQPQHF
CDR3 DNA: TGTGCCAGCAGCTTAGCGTCGGGGGTTCGCCAGCCCCAGCATTTT

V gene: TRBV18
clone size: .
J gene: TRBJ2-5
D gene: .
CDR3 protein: CASSSLVRGQETQYF
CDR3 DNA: TGTGCCAGCTCATCGTTGGTCAGGGGCCAAGAGACCCAGTACTTC

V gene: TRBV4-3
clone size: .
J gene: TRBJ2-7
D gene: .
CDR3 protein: CASSQESRVGHEQYF
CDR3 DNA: TGCGCCAGCAGCCAAGAAAGCAGGGTGGGACACGAGCAGTACTTC

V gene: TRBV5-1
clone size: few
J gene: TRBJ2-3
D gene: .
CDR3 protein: CASTLTPRVGTDTQYF
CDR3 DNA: TGCGCCAGCACCCTAACCCCCAGGGTAGGCACAGATACGCAGTATTTT

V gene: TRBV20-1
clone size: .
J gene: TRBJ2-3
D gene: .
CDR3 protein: CSAKGTDTQYF
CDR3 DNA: TGCAGTGCTAAGGGCACAGATACGCAGTATTTT

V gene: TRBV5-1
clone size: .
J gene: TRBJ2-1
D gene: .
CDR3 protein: CASSQVYREAPSIF
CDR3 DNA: TGCGCCAGCAGTCAAGTCTACAGGGAAGCACCCTCGATCTTC

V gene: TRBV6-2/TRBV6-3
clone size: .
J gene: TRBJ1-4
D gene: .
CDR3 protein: CASTPRGFRDEKLFF
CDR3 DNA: TGTGCCAGCACCCCAAGGGGATTTCGGGATGAAAAACTGTTTTTT

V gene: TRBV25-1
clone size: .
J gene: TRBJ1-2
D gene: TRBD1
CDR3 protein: CASSEIDREVDYGYTF
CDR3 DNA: TGTGCCAGCAGTGAAATAGACAGGGAGGTTGACTATGGCTACACCTTC

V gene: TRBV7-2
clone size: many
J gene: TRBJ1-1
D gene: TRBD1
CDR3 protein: CASSLVIRTGNTEAFF
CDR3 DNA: TGTGCCAGCAGCTTAGTTATCAGGACAGGGAACACTGAAGCTTTCTTT

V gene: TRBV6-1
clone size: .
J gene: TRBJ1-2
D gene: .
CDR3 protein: CASSELRTPNYGYTF
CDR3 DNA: TGTGCCAGCAGTGAATTACGGACACCTAACTATGGCTACACCTTC

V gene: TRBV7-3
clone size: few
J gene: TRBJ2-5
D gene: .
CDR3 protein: CASSRPEAQETQYF
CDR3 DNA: TGTGCCAGCAGCCGCCCGGAAGCCCAAGAGACCCAGTACTTC

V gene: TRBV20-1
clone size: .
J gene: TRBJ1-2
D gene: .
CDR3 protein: CSVRGPSQGSGYTF
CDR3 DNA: TGCAGTGTCAGGGGACCTTCCCAGGGGTCTGGCTACACCTTC

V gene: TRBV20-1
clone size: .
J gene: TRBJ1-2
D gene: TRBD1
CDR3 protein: CSARVRDSGNYGYTF
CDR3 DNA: TGCAGTGCTAGAGTCCGGGACAGTGGCAACTATGGCTACACCTTC

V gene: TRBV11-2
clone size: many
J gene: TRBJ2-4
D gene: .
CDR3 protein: CASSPDRINIAKNIQYF
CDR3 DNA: TGTGCCAGCAGCCCGGACAGAATTAATATAGCCAAAAACATTCAGTACTTC

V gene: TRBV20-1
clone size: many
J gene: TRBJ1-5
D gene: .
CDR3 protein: CSARRGAGNQPQHF
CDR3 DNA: TGCAGTGCCCGGCGCGGGGCTGGCAATCAGCCCCAGCATTTT

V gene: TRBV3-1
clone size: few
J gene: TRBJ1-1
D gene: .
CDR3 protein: CASSQLGGRDAFF
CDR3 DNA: TGTGCCAGCAGCCAATTGGGAGGCCGGGATGCTTTCTTT

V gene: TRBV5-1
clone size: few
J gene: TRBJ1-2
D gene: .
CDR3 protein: CASSFPPGANYGYTF
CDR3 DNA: TGCGCCAGCAGCTTCCCCCCGGGGGCTAACTATGGCTACACCTTC

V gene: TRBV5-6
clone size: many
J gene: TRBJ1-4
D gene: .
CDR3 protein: CASSLANAGKVF
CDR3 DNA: TGTGCCAGCAGCTTGGCCAACGCGGGCAAGGTTTTT

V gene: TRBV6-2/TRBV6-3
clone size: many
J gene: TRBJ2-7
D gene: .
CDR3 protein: CASSYRVSYEQYF
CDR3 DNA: TGTGCCAGCAGTTACAGGGTCTCCTACGAGCAGTACTTC

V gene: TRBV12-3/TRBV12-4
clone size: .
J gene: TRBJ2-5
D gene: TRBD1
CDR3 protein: CASSPQDRGQETQYF
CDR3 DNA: TGTGCCAGCAGTCCCCAGGACAGGGGGCAAGAGACCCAGTACTTC

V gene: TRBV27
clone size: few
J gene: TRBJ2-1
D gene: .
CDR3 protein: CASSRRALVPPGEQFF
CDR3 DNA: TGTGCCAGCAGTAGACGCGCACTAGTCCCCCCCGGTGAGCAGTTCTTC

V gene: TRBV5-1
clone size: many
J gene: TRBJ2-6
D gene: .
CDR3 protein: CASSKRGQGANVLTF
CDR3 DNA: TGCGCCAGCAGCAAACGGGGGCAAGGGGCCAACGTCCTGACTTTC

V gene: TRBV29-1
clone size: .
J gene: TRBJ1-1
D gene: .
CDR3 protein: CSVRDRQWNTEAFF
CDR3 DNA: TGCAGCGTCCGGGACCGGCAATGGAACACTGAAGCTTTCTTT

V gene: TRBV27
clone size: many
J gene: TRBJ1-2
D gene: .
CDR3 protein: CASSLRQEYGYTF
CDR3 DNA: TGTGCCAGCAGCCTTAGACAGGAGTATGGCTACACCTTC

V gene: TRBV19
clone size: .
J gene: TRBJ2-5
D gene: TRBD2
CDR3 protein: CASASGVTQYF
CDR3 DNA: TGTGCCAGCGCGAGCGGGGTAACCCAGTACTTC

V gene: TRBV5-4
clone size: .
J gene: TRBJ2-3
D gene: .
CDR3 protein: CASSPMGASSTDTQYF
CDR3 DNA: TGTGCCAGCAGCCCAATGGGGGCTTCTAGCACAGATACGCAGTATTTT

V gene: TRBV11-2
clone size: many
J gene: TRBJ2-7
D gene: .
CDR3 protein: CASSLNGPGEQYF
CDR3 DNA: TGTGCCAGCAGCTTGAACGGACCCGGGGAGCAGTACTTC